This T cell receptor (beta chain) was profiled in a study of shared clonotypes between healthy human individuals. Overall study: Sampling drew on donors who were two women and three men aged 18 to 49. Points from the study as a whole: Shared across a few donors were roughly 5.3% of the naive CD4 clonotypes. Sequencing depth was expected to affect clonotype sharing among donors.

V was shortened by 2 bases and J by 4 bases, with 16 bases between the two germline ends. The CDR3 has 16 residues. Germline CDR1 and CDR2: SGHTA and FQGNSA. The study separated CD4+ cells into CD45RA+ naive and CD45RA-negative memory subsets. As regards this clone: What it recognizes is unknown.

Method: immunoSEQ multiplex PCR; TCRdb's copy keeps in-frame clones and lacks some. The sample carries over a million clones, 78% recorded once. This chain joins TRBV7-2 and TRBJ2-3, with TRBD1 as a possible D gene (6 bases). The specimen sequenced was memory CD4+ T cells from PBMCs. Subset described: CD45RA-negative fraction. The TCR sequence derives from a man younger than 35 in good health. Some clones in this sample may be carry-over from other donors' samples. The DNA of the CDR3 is TGTGCCAGCAGCTTAATGCGGCCAGGGGCGGCAGATACGCAGTATTTT. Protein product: CASSLMRPGAADTQYF.